The 11 T cell receptor beta chains given below trace back to one sample, sequenced in a study of CD8 T cells in Susac syndrome. RNA amounts of roughly 0.5 to 1 ug underwent reverse transcription with random hexamers. TCRdb reprocessed the immunoSEQ multiplex PCR reads with MiXCR, giving one entry per CDR3 protein. The data hold more than 200,000 distinct CDR3 sequences, with about 90% observed a single time. Sequencing used CD8+ T cells from PBMCs. Receptors were obtained from a human donor with multiple sclerosis.

This clonotype was observed once. This chain connects TRBV24-1 to TRBJ1-5; TRBD1 agrees at 7 bases. The trim removed 7 bases at V and 0 bases at J, leaving 17 bases unmatched. This CDR3 contains 19 residues. Germline V gene data show CDR1 as KGHDR and CDR2 as SFDVKD. The CDR3: CATRASPGQYKPSNQPQHF. The CDR3 coding sequence is TGTGCCACCAGAGCGAGTCCGGGACAGTACAAGCCTAGCAATCAGCCCCAGCATTTT.

This sequence joins TRBV12-3 or TRBV12-4 and TRBJ1-1; D is possibly TRBD1 (6 bases). The V gene lost 5 bases and the J gene lost 2 bases, with 15 bases spanning the gap. The CDR3 runs to 15 residues. The CDR3 DNA follows: TGTGCCAGCAGTGCCGACAGGAGCCTAAACACTGAAGCTTTCTTT. It is translated as CASSADRSLNTEAFF.

The chain joins TRBV2 to TRBJ2-3; a weak D match, TRBD2 (6 bases). This CDR3 spans 14 amino acids. The germline V gene encodes CDR1 SNHLY and CDR2 FYNNEI. The V gene lost 1 base and the J gene lost 4 bases, with 9 bases spanning the gap. Here the CDR3 DNA reads TGTGCCAGCAGTGAAGGAGCTAGCGCAGATACGCAGTATTTT. It is translated as CASSEGASADTQYF.

This chain connects TRBV5-4 to TRBJ2-2, with 8 bases matching TRBD2. Looked up from germline, CDR1 is SGHNT and CDR2 is YYREEE (reference sequence). The trim removed 0 bases at V and 5 bases at J, leaving 3 bases unmatched. CDR3 length equals 15 residues. CDR3 loop: CASSLVAGGTGELFF. CDR3 bases: TGTGCCAGCAGCTTGGTGGCGGGGGGAACCGGGGAGCTGTTTTTT.

The CDR3 sequence: CASKAQGAGELFF. In nucleotides, the CDR3 is TGTGCCAGCAAGGCTCAGGGGGCCGGGGAGCTGTTTTTT. The chain carries TRBV27 and TRBJ2-2; the match to TRBD1 covers 7 bases. The V and J ends lost 7 bases and 6 bases, in that order; junction bases with no gene match: 5. CDR1 is MNHEY and CDR2 is SMNVEV in the germline V gene (reference sequence). CDR3 length equals 13 residues.

The chain combines TRBV30 with TRBJ2-3; 12 nucleotides match TRBD2. The ends lost 5 bases at V and 6 bases at J; junction bases unmatched: 9. The CDR3 runs 15 residues. The germline V gene has CDR1 GTSNPN and CDR2 SVGIG (reference sequence). CDR3 residues: CAWGGTSGPRDTQYF. The CDR3 coding sequence is TGTGCCTGGGGGGGGACTAGCGGGCCGAGGGATACGCAGTATTTT.

About this clonotype: Sequence at one end of the junction differs from germline and may be a read error. The chain couples TRBV20-1 to TRBJ2-3, with a tentative D call TRBD2 (5 bases). The CDR3 is 17 amino acids. Germline CDR1 DFQATT, CDR2 SNEGSKA (reference sequence). The CDR3 sequence: CSARGSRDPHDTDTRYF. The CDR3 nucleotides read TGCAGTGCTAGGGGGTCGAGGGATCCTCACGACACAGATACGCGGTATTTT.

The gene calls are TRBV30 and TRBJ2-7, with 7 bases that match TRBD2. Germline V CDR1 and CDR2: GTSNPN, SVGIG (reference sequence). This CDR3 spans 16 amino acids. J gave up 3 bases and V 5 bases, and 16 bases lay outside the gene matches. The CDR3 coding sequence is TGTGCCTGGTCCCATGGCGGGGGACTGGATGGCTACGAGCAGTACTTC. Translation gives CAWSHGGGLDGYEQYF.

The rearrangement links TRBV2 to TRBJ2-2; D gene unclear. Germline V gives CDR1 SNHLY, CDR2 FYNNEI. CDR3 length: 11 amino acids. V was pared by 10 bases and J by 4 bases, with 7 bases between. CDR3 sequence (DNA): TGTGCCACCCTAGGCACCGGGGAGCTGTTTTTT. Protein product: CATLGTGELFF.

This clonotype was counted ten times or more. This chain uses TRBV7-9 with TRBJ2-7; D gene unclear. The CDR3 is made up of 12 amino acids. V was cut by 5 bases and J by 0 bases, with 5 bases left in between. Germline V gene lookup returns CDR1 SEHNR and CDR2 FQNEAQ (reference sequence). This CDR3 is CASSLSSYEQYF. DNA of the CDR3: TGTGCCAGCAGCCTCAGCTCCTACGAGCAGTACTTC.

V is TRBV2 and J is TRBJ2-5, with D possibly TRBD1 on 6 matching bases. Germline CDR1 SNHLY, CDR2 FYNNEI. CDR3 length equals 15 residues. Trimming removed 7 bases from V and 5 bases from J, with 20 bases in between. CDR3 loop: CASNNPPRGAETQYF. The CDR3 nucleotides read TGTGCCAGCAATAACCCCCCCAGGGGCGCGGAGACCCAGTACTTC.